The text below deals with one T cell receptor (beta chain). The data originate from a study of T cell responses to AZD1222 COVID-19 vaccine. Generated by immunoSEQ multiplex PCR, the TCRdb table keeps only in-frame clones and is missing some. The sample lists about 260,000 clones, approximately 93% seen once, with less than 0.65% in the top ten. From germline, CDR1 is SGDLS and CDR2 YYNGEE. The CDR3 sequence is 14 residues long. The germline V and J ends were trimmed by 4 bases and 2 bases, with 9 bases remaining between them. The clonotype was recovered from an adult in good health. The material was peripheral blood, obtained on day 0 of AZD1222 vaccination. The chain is built from TRBV9 and TRBJ1-4, with D perhaps TRBD1 (5 bases). CDR3 amino acids: CASSLGGTNEKLFF. The CDR3 bases are TGTGCCAGCAGCCTTGGGGGGACTAATGAAAAACTGTTTTTT.